The rows below give T cell receptor beta chains drawn from one sample of a study of shared clonotypes between healthy human individuals. Only in-frame clones appear in the TCRdb table, and some are missing; sequencing was by immunoSEQ multiplex PCR. The sample carries about 610,000 clones, approximately 97% recorded once. The sequencing input was naive CD4+ T cells sorted from blood. The receptors originated from a young woman in good health. Both conserved end residues are part of each CDR3. The order of the fields is CDR3 DNA, CDR3 protein, D gene, J gene, clone size, V gene. D genes are given only for firm matches. Rows may omit the clone size; those that give it use once, few, many or a size class.

TGTGCCAGTAGTATAGATGCGGGAGTTGAGACCCAGTACTTC CASSIDAGVETQYF TRBD2 TRBJ2-5 . TRBV19
TGTGCCAGCACCCTCGGGGAGACCCAGTACTTC CASTLGETQYF . TRBJ2-5 . TRBV7-6
TGTGCCACAGCAGGGGGGATAAGCTCTGGAAACACCATATATTTT CATAGGISSGNTIYF TRBD1 TRBJ1-3 . TRBV10-3
TGTGCCAGCTCATTCTCGGGACAGGGAAGCACTGAAGCTTTCTTT CASSFSGQGSTEAFF TRBD1 TRBJ1-1 . TRBV18
TGCGCCAGCAGCCAATACGCCGGGACAGGGTACAATGAGCAGTTCTTC CASSQYAGTGYNEQFF TRBD1 TRBJ2-1 once TRBV4-1
TGTGCCAGCACTCTGGCCGGGGAGCTGTTTTTT CASTLAGELFF . TRBJ2-2 . TRBV28
TGTGCCAGCAGTTTGTTGGGGGGCATTTCCTACGAGCAGTACTTC CASSLLGGISYEQYF . TRBJ2-7 once TRBV27
TGTGCCATCAGCCGGGCCCCGGCGCCAGATACGCAGTATTTT CAISRAPAPDTQYF . TRBJ2-3 . TRBV10-3
TGTGCCAGCCTGGGGACAGGGACCTACGAGCAGTACTTC CASLGTGTYEQYF TRBD1 TRBJ2-7 . TRBV28
TGTGCCAGCAGCTTATCATCGAACACTGAAGCTTTCTTT CASSLSSNTEAFF . TRBJ1-1 . TRBV7-9
TGTGCCAGCAGCTCTAATTTGGAAACCCAGTACTTC CASSSNLETQYF . TRBJ2-5 . TRBV28
TGTGCCAGCAGAAGTCTCGCTCGAACAGGGACAGGCGCGGGGAATTCACCCCTCCACTTT CASRSLARTGTGAGNSPLHF TRBD1 TRBJ1-6 . TRBV27
TGTGCCAGTAGTATTGTGGGGGACCCAGGGGAAAACATTCAGTACTTC CASSIVGDPGENIQYF . TRBJ2-4 . TRBV19
TGTGCCAGTGCCGGGACAGGGGGCGTCTGGGACTATGGCTACACCTTC CASAGTGGVWDYGYTF TRBD1 TRBJ1-2 . TRBV19
TGTGCCAGCAGCATCGGACAGGGCCAGTACAATGAGCAGTTCTTC CASSIGQGQYNEQFF TRBD1 TRBJ2-1 . TRBV2